This is a list of T cell receptor beta chains from one sample in a study of T cells in Graves' hyperthyroidism and ophthalmopathy. Via MiXCR, TCRdb re-called the multiplex PCR reads, giving one row per CDR3 protein. The sample has 700,000 to 950,000 distinct CDR3 sequences, about 35% seen once. The sample comprised blood. The receptors originated from a woman aged 35 to 49 with Graves' hyperthyroidism. Each CDR3 is given with its conserved first and last residue. The D gene is left open where the match is weak. Rows give clone size only sometimes, using once, few, many, or a class for an expanded clone.

>TRBV20-1|many|12|TRBJ1-2|-
TGCAGTGCTTTCGGCGGTTCGTATGGCTACACCTTC
CSAFGGSYGYTF
>TRBV10-3|many|13|TRBJ1-3|-
TGTGCCACCACCGGGGCACCTGGAAACACCATATATTTT
CATTGAPGNTIYF
>TRBV27|few|14|TRBJ2-6|-
TGTGCGACCACCCGGGTTGGTGGGGCCAACGTCCTGACTTTC
CATTRVGGANVLTF
>TRBV7-2|few|17|TRBJ2-2|-
TGTGCCAGCAGCCACCGATTATCCGGGACAACGTCCGGGGAGCTGTTTTTT
CASSHRLSGTTSGELFF
>TRBV4-3|many|12|TRBJ1-1|-
TGCGCCAGCAGCCAAGACCGAGTTGAAGCTTTCTTT
CASSQDRVEAFF
>TRBV20-1|-|15|TRBJ1-5|TRBD1
TGCAGTGCTTCCACTCCGGGACAGGAGGGTCAGCCCCAGCATTTT
CSASTPGQEGQPQHF
>TRBV7-8|-|13|TRBJ1-5|TRBD1
TGTGCCAGCAGCTGGACAGGGTATCAGCCCCAGCATTTT
CASSWTGYQPQHF
>TRBV3-1|few|13|TRBJ1-3|TRBD1
TGTGCCAGCAGCCGACAGGGGGCTGACACCATATATTTT
CASSRQGADTIYF
>TRBV30|-|12|TRBJ1-1|TRBD1
TGTGCCTGGAGTGCGACAGGGAATGAAGCTTTCTTT
CAWSATGNEAFF
>TRBV7-2|-|14|TRBJ2-3|-
TGTGCCAGCAGCTTACGCCAACGAGGAGATACGCAGTATTTT
CASSLRQRGDTQYF
>TRBV7-9|-|15|TRBJ1-3|-
TGTGCCAGCAGCTCAAACCCCCTCTCTGGAAACACCATATATTTT
CASSSNPLSGNTIYF
>TRBV6-5|-|13|TRBJ1-2|-
TGTGCCAGCAGTACGAGCAGGGTTAGTGGCTACACCTTC
CASSTSRVSGYTF
>TRBV24-1|once|13|TRBJ2-2|-
TGTGCCACCAGTGTCGACGGCACCGGGGAGCTGTTTTTT
CATSVDGTGELFF
>TRBV11-1|-|14|TRBJ1-1|-
TGTGCCAGCAGTTACGCGCCTATGAACACTGAAGCTTTCTTT
CASSYAPMNTEAFF
>TRBV10-3|-|16|TRBJ1-2|TRBD1
TGTGCCACTCGCAGGGACAACAGGGGCGAGGGCTATGGCTACACCTTC
CATRRDNRGEGYGYTF
>TRBV20-1|many|14|TRBJ2-5|TRBD2
TGCAGTGCTACTAGCGGGAGTATTAAAGAGACCCAGTACTTC
CSATSGSIKETQYF
>TRBV6-5|few|13|TRBJ1-2|-
TGTGCCAGCAGTTTCTCCAAGAACTATGGCTACACCTTC
CASSFSKNYGYTF
>TRBV7-2|few|16|TRBJ2-2|TRBD1
TGTGCCAGCAGCCCAGAGGGACAGGGTAACACCGGGGAGCTGTTTTTT
CASSPEGQGNTGELFF
>TRBV2|-|15|TRBJ1-2|-
TGTGCCTGCAGTGTTCGAGGTGGCCTCAACTATGGCTACACCTTC
CACSVRGGLNYGYTF
>TRBV7-2|many|16|TRBJ2-7|TRBD1
TGTGCCAGCAGCGCTCCTCTCCGGGACAGAAACTACGAGCAGTACTTC
CASSAPLRDRNYEQYF
>TRBV30|-|14|TRBJ1-1|-
TGTGCCTGGAGAGCCGGACCATTGAAAACTGAAGCTTTCTTT
CAWRAGPLKTEAFF
>TRBV10-3|many|14|TRBJ1-4|-
TGTGCCATCAGTGAGGACAGATGGAATGAAAAACTGTTTTTT
CAISEDRWNEKLFF